Listed below are T cell receptor beta chains from one sample, sequenced in a study of vaccination effects on CD4 cells after COVID-19. Clones were read by immunoSEQ multiplex PCR, and TCRdb kept only the in-frame ones, dropping some. Seen here are approximately 54,000 clones, 75% to 90% observed once, and the top ten hold about 2.2%. Their antigens remain unidentified. The sequences come from CD4+ T cells from PBMCs cultured with HCoV-229E spike peptides, collected before COVID-19 vaccination. These receptors came from a human donor who received a COVID-19 vaccine. Each CDR3 is given with its conserved first and last residue. The order of the fields is CDR3 length, V gene, J gene, CDR3 protein.

14,TRBV9,TRBJ1-5,CASSVDEGTQPQHF
11,TRBV7-9,TRBJ1-2,CASSLAVGYTF
13,TRBV5-1,TRBJ2-3,CATATGYTDTQYF
13,TRBV7-8,TRBJ2-3,CASSINIVDTQYF
17,TRBV4-2,TRBJ2-5,CASSQDLAGGPRETQYF
12,TRBV18,TRBJ1-4,CASRQGGEKLFF
14,TRBV29-1,TRBJ2-5,CSVGQGGSAETQYF
16,TRBV28,TRBJ2-1,CASSSPTSPTGNEQFF
14,TRBV7-2,TRBJ1-3,CASSLRESGNTIYF
15,TRBV28,TRBJ1-6,CASSSSSSYNSPLHF
14,TRBV18,TRBJ1-2,CASSGTDRAFGYTF
13,TRBV18,TRBJ1-3,CASSGGIGNTIYF
13,TRBV3-1/TRBV3-2,TRBJ2-3,CASSRDPTDTQYF
12,TRBV6-5,TRBJ2-3,CASSGPGDTQYF
18,TRBV18,TRBJ2-3,CASSRNRIVRGPADTQYF
16,TRBV5-8,TRBJ1-5,CASSLGTGAVGQPQHF
15,TRBV2,TRBJ1-5,CASSEGPGTDQPQHF
14,TRBV5-1,TRBJ1-2,CASSLAVTGDGYTF
14,TRBV19,TRBJ1-5,CASSFEDGRRAQHF
14,TRBV6-5,TRBJ1-3,CASTRTDSGNTIYF